The source of this T cell receptor beta chain is a study of T cell responses to AZD1222 COVID-19 vaccine. Whole-study results and caveats: Regions 160-218 and 743-854 held dominance among vaccine-associated CD4 TCRs, which spanned spike. It was only six AZD1222 recipients who were seropositive at baseline. A mostly white British donor set with more females was recruited, and clonal diversity was possibly underestimated.

Assay used: immunoSEQ multiplex PCR; TCRdb lists only in-frame clones, some missing. The sample lists 90,000 to 100,000 clones; almost 90% were seen once. Trimming cost V 1 base and J 4 bases, with 16 bases left between them. This CDR3 is 16 amino acids long. Germline V gene sequence: CDR1 LGHDT, CDR2 YNNKEL (reference sequence). Combined were second doses at about 4 or about 12 weeks. Details on this clone: Its antigen is unknown.

The receptor's source is an adult who received the AZD1222 COVID-19 vaccine. V gene TRBV3-1 (or the pseudogene TRBV3-2) combines with J gene TRBJ1-2; maybe TRBD1 (5 bases). Sequenced material: peripheral blood, taken 28 days after the second AZD1222 dose. CDR3 region: CASSQVGRGAFYGYTF. The CDR3 nucleotides read TGTGCCAGCAGCCAAGTGGGAAGGGGCGCTTTCTATGGCTACACCTTC.